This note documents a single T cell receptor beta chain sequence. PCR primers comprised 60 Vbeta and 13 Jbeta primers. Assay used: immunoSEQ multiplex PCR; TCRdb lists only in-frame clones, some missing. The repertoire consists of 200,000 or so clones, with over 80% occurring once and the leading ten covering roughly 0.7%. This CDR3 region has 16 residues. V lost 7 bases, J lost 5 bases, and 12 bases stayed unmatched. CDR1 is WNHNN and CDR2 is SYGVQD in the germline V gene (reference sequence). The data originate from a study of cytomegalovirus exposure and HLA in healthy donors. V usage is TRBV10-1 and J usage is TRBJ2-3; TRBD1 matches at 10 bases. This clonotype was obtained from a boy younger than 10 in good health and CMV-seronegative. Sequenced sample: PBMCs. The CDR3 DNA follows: TGCGCCAGCATTCACAACGACAGGGGGCATCGAGATACGCAGTATTTT. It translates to CASIHNDRGHRDTQYF.